This T cell receptor (beta chain) originates from a study of response to subunit inactivated influenza vaccine. One entry per CDR3 protein results from TCRdb running MiXCR on the RT-PCR reads. The profile shows about 780,000 distinct CDR3 sequences, roughly 18% of them singletons. The CDR3 contains 17 residues. The V gene end was trimmed by 5 bases and the J gene end by 0 bases; junction bases not matched to a gene: 5. The germline V gene encodes CDR1 MNHNS and CDR2 SASEGT. Regarding this clonotype: Its matching antigen is unknown.

The study's findings and limits: Researchers suggested that each seasonal influenza vaccination recruits few new T cells.

This specimen was PBMCs from blood, taken roughly 5 days after vaccination. The TCR sequence derives from a man between 50 and 59 years old who received an inactivated influenza vaccine. This chain uses TRBV6-1 with TRBJ2-7; the match to TRBD2 covers 15 bases. The CDR3 is CASSPGTSGRLSYEQYF. The CDR3 nucleotides are TGTGCCAGCAGTCCCGGGACTAGCGGGAGGCTCTCCTACGAGCAGTACTTC.